The sequence of this T cell receptor (beta chain) was determined in a study of OX40 agonist ivuxolimab in advanced cancers. TCRdb's copy holds only in-frame clones and misses some; the assay was immunoSEQ multiplex PCR. This table holds about 94,000 clones, roughly 84% found once. Anyone with autoimmune disease history or systemic immunosuppression was excluded. Study results and limitations: There was clonal expansion of CD4+ and CD8+ blood T cells by week 6 at 0.1 to 3.0 mg/kg.

The CDR3 sequence is 19 residues long. Germline CDR1 is SGHDN and CDR2 is FVKESK. The V gene lost 0 bases and the J gene lost 8 bases, with 25 bases spanning the gap. In its sample, this clone is medium-sized. Its cognate antigen is unknown. The chain couples TRBV14 to TRBJ1-4; no clear D gene. The sequence was collected from an adult with an advanced solid tumor such as melanoma, head and neck, liver or kidney cancer. The source was CD4+ or CD8+ T cells sorted from blood, collected in a trial of the OX40 agonist ivuxolimab. This chain's CDR3 is CASSQDSGSSLAAREKLFF. The CDR3 region has the DNA TGTGCCAGCAGCCAAGATTCGGGTTCTTCTCTAGCAGCGCGGGAAAAACTGTTTTTT.